These 16 T cell receptor beta chains were sequenced from one sample in a study of blood T cells in healthy people across ages. A second PCR of roughly 7 to 11 cycles used a sample-barcoded 5' primer and a J-beta primer mix. TCRdb fed the 5' RACE reads into MiXCR, producing one record per CDR3 protein. The sample shows 1.5 million or so distinct CDR3 sequences, around 39% of them seen only once. The source material was blood. Receptors originate from a woman between 18 and 29 years old in good health.

This clonotype was counted a few times. The CDR3 spells CSARDLKGNTEAFF. The DNA of the CDR3 is TGCAGTGCTAGAGATCTCAAGGGGAACACTGAAGCTTTCTTT. The V gene is TRBV20-1, the J gene TRBJ1-1; D gene unclear. This CDR3 has 14 residues. Germline V lookup: CDR1 DFQATT, CDR2 SNEGSKA (reference sequence). Trimming took off 0 bases at V and 1 base at J, with 9 bases between the two ends.

The rearrangement uses TRBV20-1 and TRBJ2-7, with 10 bases identical to TRBD2. CDR3 size: 13 residues. Germline loops: CDR1 DFQATT, CDR2 SNEGSKA (reference sequence). V shed 1 base, J shed 9 bases, and the junction held 6 bases outside the gene matches. CDR3 in DNA: TGCAGTGCTAGAGTTGTGAGCGGGGGGGTGCAGTACTTC. Translating it yields CSARVVSGGVQYF.

As for this clonotype: The final CDR3 position lacks the conserved phenylalanine or tryptophan, pointing to a likely read error. The limits of the CDR3 on the DNA are not certain, so only TCRdb's listed CDR3 is given. The chain links TRBV6-1 to TRBJ2-1; the listed D gene, TRBD2, was not tested against the DNA. The CDR3 totals 8 residues, both ends included. Germline assignment: CDR1 MNHNS and CDR2 SASEGT. The CDR3 region is CASSEAAG.

This clonotype was counted only a few times. This sequence joins TRBV20-1 and TRBJ2-1, with 11 bases fitting TRBD2. In germline, CDR1 is DFQATT, CDR2 SNEGSKA (reference sequence). The CDR3 covers 17 residues. V lost 0 bases to trimming and J lost 8 bases; unmatched junction nucleotides: 12. The chain's CDR3 is CSARDPRGIAGGYEQFF. CDR3 sequence (DNA): TGCAGTGCTAGAGACCCCCGGGGGATAGCGGGAGGGTATGAGCAGTTCTTC.

The chain employs TRBV10-3 and TRBJ2-5; 13 nucleotides line up with TRBD2. There are 15 residues in the CDR3. Germline trimming cut 3 bases from V and 9 bases from J; bases unmatched to any gene: 7. The germline V gene encodes CDR1 ENHRY and CDR2 SYGVKD. CDR3 in amino acids: CAISEGTSGTGAQYF. CDR3 sequence (DNA): TGTGCCATCAGTGAAGGGACTAGCGGGACCGGGGCCCAGTACTTC.

This clonotype has a count of ten or more. The V gene is TRBV29-1, the J gene TRBJ2-7; 7 nucleotides align to TRBD1. The CDR3 loop spans 11 amino acids. Unmatched junction bases numbered 2, after V lost 5 bases and J lost 4 bases. Germline CDR1 SQVTM, CDR2 ANQGSEA. The CDR3, as DNA: TGCAGCGTTCAGGGGGTTTACGAGCAGTACTTC. This codes for CSVQGVYEQYF.

V gene TRBV7-9 combines with J gene TRBJ2-3, with a tentative D call TRBD1 (6 bases). Deletions cut 10 bases from V and 0 bases from J, with 17 bases between. CDR3 length: 15 amino acids. Germline V gene sequence: CDR1 SEHNR, CDR2 FQNEAQ (reference sequence). The CDR3: CATTRGSASTDTQYF. CDR3 coding DNA: TGTGCCACCACCAGGGGAAGCGCGAGCACAGATACGCAGTATTTT.

V usage is TRBV9 and J usage is TRBJ1-4; D is ambiguous. Trimming removed 8 bases from V and 4 bases from J, with 15 bases in between. Germline values: CDR1 SGDLS, CDR2 YYNGEE. This CDR3 has 14 amino acids. This chain's CDR3 is CASGNQTLNEKLFF. In DNA form, the CDR3 reads TGTGCCAGTGGTAACCAGACCCTTAATGAAAAACTGTTTTTT.

The V and J genes are TRBV11-2 and TRBJ2-1; D remains unclear. V gave up 4 bases and J gave up 7 bases, with 11 bases separating them. Germline V gene lookup returns CDR1 SGHAT and CDR2 FQNNGV. There are 13 residues in the CDR3. CDR3 bases: TGTGCCAGCAGCTCCTCGGACGGTAATGAGCAGTTCTTC. Amino acid sequence: CASSSSDGNEQFF.

This clonotype was counted a few times. The V gene is TRBV20-1, the J gene TRBJ2-1, with D perhaps matching TRBD1 or TRBD2 (5 bases each). The germline gives CDR1 DFQATT, CDR2 SNEGSKA (reference sequence). The CDR3 loop spans 11 amino acids. Trimming removed 6 bases from V and 12 bases from J, with 15 bases in between. CDR3 coding DNA: TGCAGTGCCCCATCGGGGCGCGGGCAGTTCTTC. Amino acids: CSAPSGRGQFF.

The rearrangement joins TRBV7-6 to TRBJ2-1; D is unresolved. This CDR3 region has 12 residues. V was shortened by 11 bases and J by 1 base, with 9 bases between the two germline ends. Germline V gene lookup returns CDR1 SGHVS and CDR2 FNYEAQ. The CDR3 loop is CAAGRSYNEQFF. The CDR3, as DNA: TGTGCCGCCGGAAGGTCCTACAATGAGCAGTTCTTC.

This rearrangement joins TRBV27 to TRBJ2-1; D is undetermined. CDR1 and CDR2 from the germline V gene are MNHEY and SMNVEV (reference sequence). The V gene lost 3 bases and the J gene lost 2 bases, with 8 bases spanning the gap. The CDR3 contains 14 residues. CDR3 residues: CASSFISPYNEQFF. CDR3 nucleotide sequence: TGTGCCAGCAGTTTCATTAGCCCCTACAATGAGCAGTTCTTC.

The genes are TRBV5-1 and TRBJ2-3; 14 bases align to TRBD2. CDR1 is SGHRS and CDR2 is YFSETQ in the germline V gene. With 4 bases clipped from V and 4 bases from J, the junction kept 8 bases outside the gene matches. This CDR3 has 17 amino acids. The CDR3 region has the DNA TGCGCCAGCAGCACCGGGACTAGCGGGAGTCCGGCAGATACGCAGTATTTT. Translating it yields CASSTGTSGSPADTQYF.

A few counts support this clonotype. The chain links TRBV24-1 to TRBJ2-3; D may be TRBD2 (6 bases). Germline assignment: CDR1 KGHDR and CDR2 SFDVKD. This CDR3 is 15 amino acids long. Trimming shortened V by 6 bases and J by 3 bases, and 15 bases separated the two germline ends. The CDR3 sequence: CATSTTGVGTDTQYF. DNA for the CDR3: TGTGCCACCAGTACAACGGGAGTCGGAACAGATACGCAGTATTTT.

This clonotype was picked up many times. The chain links TRBV7-9 to TRBJ2-1; 8 bases map to TRBD1. Germline loops: CDR1 SEHNR, CDR2 FQNEAQ (reference sequence). V gave up 4 bases and J gave up 6 bases; unmatched junction bases: 5. CDR3 length: 14 amino acids. CDR3 in DNA: TGTGCCAGCAGCTCAAGACAGGGGCCCAATGAGCAGTTCTTC. The encoded protein is CASSSRQGPNEQFF.

This clonotype appeared a few times. The chain employs TRBV10-3 and TRBJ2-5; D may correspond to TRBD1 or TRBD2 (5 bases each). The CDR3 loop spans 14 amino acids. Trimming pared 3 bases from V and 2 bases from J, leaving 10 bases between. Germline values: CDR1 ENHRY, CDR2 SYGVKD. The chain's CDR3 is CAISDFGTQETQYF. The CDR3 DNA is TGTGCCATCAGTGATTTCGGGACGCAAGAGACCCAGTACTTC.